Listed below are T cell receptor beta chains from one sample, sequenced in a study of blood T cell repertoires in COVID-19. This table comes from immunoSEQ multiplex PCR, and its TCRdb copy is limited to in-frame clones, with some not included. The sample contains tens of thousands of clones, roughly nine tenths of which appear only once. The source material was peripheral blood. All receptors derive from a man between 65 and 85 years old with active COVID-19. CDR3s include the opening cysteine and the closing phenylalanine or tryptophan. The order of the fields is D gene, J gene, V gene, clone size, CDR3 DNA, CDR3 protein. D genes are given only for firm matches. Size tells how often a clone was seen (once, few, many) or the class of an expanded clone, and some rows leave it out.

. TRBJ1-3 TRBV6-5 . TGTGCCAGCAGACCACCAACAGGGTCTGGAAACACCATATATTTT CASRPPTGSGNTIYF
TRBD1 TRBJ2-3 TRBV7-2 . TGTGCCAGCAGCTCGGGACAGATAACCACAGATACGCAGTATTTT CASSSGQITTDTQYF
TRBD2 TRBJ2-3 TRBV7-6 . TGTGCCAGCAGCAGCACGACTAGCGGGGGTGATACGCAGTATTTT CASSSTTSGGDTQYF
. TRBJ1-2 TRBV6-1 . TGTGCCAGCAGTGAATACCCGGGGGGGAACTATGGCTACACCTTC CASSEYPGGNYGYTF
. TRBJ2-1 TRBV24-1 . TGTGCCACCAGTGCTCGCGGGATGGACAATGAGCAGTTCTTC CATSARGMDNEQFF
TRBD1 TRBJ2-1 TRBV5-4 . TGTGCCAGCAGCCTGCCGGGACAGGGCTCCTACAATGAGCAGTTCTTC CASSLPGQGSYNEQFF
TRBD1 TRBJ2-7 TRBV7-9 . TGTGCCAGCAGCTTTCCTCGGGGACAGGGCTACGAGCAGTACTTC CASSFPRGQGYEQYF
. TRBJ2-7 TRBV2 . TGTGCCAGCAGTGAAGCGCTTGGCGGGGACTCCTACGAGCAGTACTTC CASSEALGGDSYEQYF
. TRBJ2-7 TRBV18 . TGTGCCAGCTCTCATGGGCCAAACTACGAGCAGTACTTC CASSHGPNYEQYF
. TRBJ1-2 TRBV11-3 . TGTGCCAGCAGCTTAGAAAAATATACTCCCATCGAGGGCAGGCGTCTTATCTATGGCTACACCTTC CASSLEKYTPIEGRRLIYGYTF
. TRBJ2-3 TRBV9 . TGTGCCAGCAGCACTAGGCAAGCGGGAGATACGCAGTATTTT CASSTRQAGDTQYF
TRBD1 TRBJ2-2 TRBV9 . TGTGCCAGCAGGGCACAGGGGATCGGGGAGCTGTTTTTT CASRAQGIGELFF
TRBD2 TRBJ2-3 TRBV6-2/TRBV6-3 . TGTGCCAGCAGTTACAGAGCGGGGGGACCCACAGATACGCAGTATTTT CASSYRAGGPTDTQYF
TRBD1 TRBJ2-1 TRBV27 . TGTGCCAGCTACGACAGGGGACCTTACAATGAGCAGTTCTTC CASYDRGPYNEQFF
. TRBJ2-5 TRBV7-2 . TGTGCCAGCAGCCTCGGACAGCAAGAGACCCAGTACTTC CASSLGQQETQYF
. TRBJ2-1 TRBV6-5 . TGTGCCAGCAGCAAACTCCCCAATGAGCAGTTCTTC CASSKLPNEQFF
. TRBJ1-3 TRBV14 once TGTGCCAGCAGCCAAGATGGGGCTTCTGGAAACACCATATATTTT CASSQDGASGNTIYF
TRBD1 TRBJ2-6 TRBV9 . TGTGCCAGCAGCGTTGCCAAGGGACAGAGCTCTGGGGCCAACGTCCTGACTTTC CASSVAKGQSSGANVLTF
. TRBJ2-2 TRBV5-1 . TGCGCCAGCAGCTTGGAGTGGGCTAACACCGGGGAGCTGTTTTTT CASSLEWANTGELFF
. TRBJ1-2 TRBV6-5 . TGTGCCAGCAGTTACTCGGCGGATCAGGGCTACACCTTC CASSYSADQGYTF
. TRBJ2-7 TRBV7-2 . TGTGCCAGCAGTTACGGACAGATCTACGAGCAGTACTTC CASSYGQIYEQYF
TRBD1 TRBJ1-1 TRBV6-1 few TGTGCCAGCAGTGAAGACAGGGGGCTTTTTACTGAAGCTTTCTTT CASSEDRGLFTEAFF